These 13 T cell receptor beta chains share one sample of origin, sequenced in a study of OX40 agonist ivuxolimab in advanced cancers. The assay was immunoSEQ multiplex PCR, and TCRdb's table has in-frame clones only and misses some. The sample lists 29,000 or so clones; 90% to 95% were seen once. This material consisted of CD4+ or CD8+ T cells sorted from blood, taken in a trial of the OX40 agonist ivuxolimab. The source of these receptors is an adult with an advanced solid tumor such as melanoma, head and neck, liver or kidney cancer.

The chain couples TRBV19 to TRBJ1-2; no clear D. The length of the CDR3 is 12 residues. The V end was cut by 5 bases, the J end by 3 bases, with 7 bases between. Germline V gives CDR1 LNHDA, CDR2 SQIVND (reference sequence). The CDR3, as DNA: TGTGCCAGTAGTCCGCCTGACTATGGCTACACCTTC. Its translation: CASSPPDYGYTF.

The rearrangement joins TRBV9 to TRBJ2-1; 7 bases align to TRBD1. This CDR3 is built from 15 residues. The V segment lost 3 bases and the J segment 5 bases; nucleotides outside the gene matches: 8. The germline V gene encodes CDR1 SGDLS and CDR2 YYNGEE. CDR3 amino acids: CASSAYPGTDNEQFF. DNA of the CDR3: TGTGCCAGCAGCGCATACCCCGGGACAGACAATGAGCAGTTCTTC.

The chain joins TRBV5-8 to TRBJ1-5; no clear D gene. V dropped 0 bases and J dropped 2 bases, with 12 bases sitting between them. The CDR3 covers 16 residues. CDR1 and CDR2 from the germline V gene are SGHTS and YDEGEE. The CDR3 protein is CASSLGWVVGNQPQHF. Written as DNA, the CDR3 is TGTGCCAGCAGCTTGGGATGGGTTGTGGGCAATCAGCCCCAGCATTTT.

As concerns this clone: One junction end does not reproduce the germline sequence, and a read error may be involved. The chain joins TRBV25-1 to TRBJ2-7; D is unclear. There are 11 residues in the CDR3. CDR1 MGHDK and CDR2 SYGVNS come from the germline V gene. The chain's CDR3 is CASSEMGPSTF. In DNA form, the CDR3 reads TGTGCCAGCAGTGAAATGGGTCCCTCGACCTTC.

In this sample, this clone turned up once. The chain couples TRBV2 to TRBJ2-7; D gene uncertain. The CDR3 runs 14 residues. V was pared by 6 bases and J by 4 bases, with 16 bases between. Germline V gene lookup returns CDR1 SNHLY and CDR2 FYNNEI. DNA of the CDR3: TGTGCCAGCAGCGCGGACCGATTGCTATACGAGCAGTACTTC. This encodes CASSADRLLYEQYF.

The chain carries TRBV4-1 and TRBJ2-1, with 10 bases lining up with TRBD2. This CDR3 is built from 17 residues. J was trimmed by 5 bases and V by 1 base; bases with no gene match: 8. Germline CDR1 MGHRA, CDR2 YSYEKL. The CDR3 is CASSQGEGTSAHNEQFF. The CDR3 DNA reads TGCGCCAGCAGCCAAGGAGAAGGGACTAGCGCCCACAATGAGCAGTTCTTC.

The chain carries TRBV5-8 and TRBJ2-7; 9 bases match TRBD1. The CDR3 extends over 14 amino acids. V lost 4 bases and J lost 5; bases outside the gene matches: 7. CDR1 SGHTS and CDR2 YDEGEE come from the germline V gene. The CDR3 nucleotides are TGTGCCAGCAGCATCGGACAGGGGAGGGACGAGCAGTACTTC. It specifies CASSIGQGRDEQYF.

CDR3 DNA: TGTGCCAGTAGTATAGATTATTCAGACTTTAGCACTGAAGCTTTCTTT. Its protein is CASSIDYSDFSTEAFF. The rearrangement joins TRBV19 to TRBJ1-1; D is uncertain. The length of the CDR3 is 16 residues. CDR1 and CDR2 from the germline V gene are LNHDA and SQIVND (reference sequence). Trimming took 0 bases from V and 4 from J, leaving 15 bases between them.

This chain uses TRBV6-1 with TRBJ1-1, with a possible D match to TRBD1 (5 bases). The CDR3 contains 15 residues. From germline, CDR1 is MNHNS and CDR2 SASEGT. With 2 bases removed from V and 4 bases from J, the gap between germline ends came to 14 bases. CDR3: CASSEIPQGRTEAFF. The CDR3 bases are TGTGCCAGCAGTGAAATACCTCAGGGACGCACTGAAGCTTTCTTT.

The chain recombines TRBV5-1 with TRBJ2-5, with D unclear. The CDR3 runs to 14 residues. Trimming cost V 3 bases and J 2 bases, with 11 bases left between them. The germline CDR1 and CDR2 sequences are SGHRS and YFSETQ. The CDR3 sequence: CASSSGWGQETQYF. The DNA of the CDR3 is TGCGCCAGCAGCTCAGGATGGGGACAAGAGACCCAGTACTTC.

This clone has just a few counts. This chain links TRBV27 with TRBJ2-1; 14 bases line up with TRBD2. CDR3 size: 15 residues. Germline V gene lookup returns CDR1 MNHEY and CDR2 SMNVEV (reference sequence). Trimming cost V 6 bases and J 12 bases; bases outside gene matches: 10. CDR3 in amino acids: CASSPTSGRARGQFF. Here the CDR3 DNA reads TGTGCCAGCAGCCCGACTAGCGGGAGGGCCAGGGGGCAGTTCTTC.

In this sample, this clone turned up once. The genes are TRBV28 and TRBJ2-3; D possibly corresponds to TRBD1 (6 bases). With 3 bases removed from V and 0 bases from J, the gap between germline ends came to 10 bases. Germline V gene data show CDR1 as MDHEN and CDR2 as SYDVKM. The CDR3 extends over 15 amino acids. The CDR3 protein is CASSFRDTSTDTQYF. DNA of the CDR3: TGTGCCAGCAGTTTTAGGGACACCAGCACAGATACGCAGTATTTT.

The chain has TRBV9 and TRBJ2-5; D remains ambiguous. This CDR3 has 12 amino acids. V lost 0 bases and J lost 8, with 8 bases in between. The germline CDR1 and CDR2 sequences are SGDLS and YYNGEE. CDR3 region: CASSVVPRTQYF. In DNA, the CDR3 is TGTGCCAGCAGCGTAGTCCCCCGAACCCAGTACTTC.